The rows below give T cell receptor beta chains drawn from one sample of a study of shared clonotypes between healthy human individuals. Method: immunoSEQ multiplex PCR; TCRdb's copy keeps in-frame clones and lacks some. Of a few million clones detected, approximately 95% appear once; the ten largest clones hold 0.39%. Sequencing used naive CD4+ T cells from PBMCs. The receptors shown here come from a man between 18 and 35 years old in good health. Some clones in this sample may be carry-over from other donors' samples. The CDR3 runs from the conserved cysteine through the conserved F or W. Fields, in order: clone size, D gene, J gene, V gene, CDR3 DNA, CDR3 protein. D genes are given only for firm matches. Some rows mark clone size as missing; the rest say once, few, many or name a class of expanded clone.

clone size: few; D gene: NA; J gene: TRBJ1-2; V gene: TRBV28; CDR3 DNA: TGTGCCAGCAGTTTGCGGGGGACGACTGGCTACACCTTC; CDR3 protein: CASSLRGTTGYTF
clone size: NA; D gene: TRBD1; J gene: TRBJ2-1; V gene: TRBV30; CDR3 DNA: TGTGCCTGGAGTAGGGGACAGATATACAATGAGCAGTTCTTC; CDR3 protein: CAWSRGQIYNEQFF
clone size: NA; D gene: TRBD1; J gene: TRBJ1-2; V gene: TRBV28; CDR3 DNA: TGTGCCAGCAGCCGACCTGGGACAGCTTACTATGGCTACACCTTC; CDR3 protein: CASSRPGTAYYGYTF
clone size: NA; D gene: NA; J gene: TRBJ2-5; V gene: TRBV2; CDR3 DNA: TGTGCCAGCAGTGAAACTAGCCTGGGGGGAGAGACCCAGTACTTC; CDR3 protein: CASSETSLGGETQYF
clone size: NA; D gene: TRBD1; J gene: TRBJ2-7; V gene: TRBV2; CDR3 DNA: TGTGCCAGCACCTTGGACAGGTCCGTCGGCGAGCAGTACTTC; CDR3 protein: CASTLDRSVGEQYF
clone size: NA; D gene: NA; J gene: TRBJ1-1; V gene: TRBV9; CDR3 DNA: TGTGCCAGCAGCGTAGAGGGACTCACTGAAGCTTTCTTT; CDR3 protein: CASSVEGLTEAFF
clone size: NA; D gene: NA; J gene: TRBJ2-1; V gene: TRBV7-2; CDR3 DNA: TGTGCCAGCAGCTTATCGGTCCGGGGGAGCTCCTACAATGAGCAGTTCTTC; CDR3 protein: CASSLSVRGSSYNEQFF
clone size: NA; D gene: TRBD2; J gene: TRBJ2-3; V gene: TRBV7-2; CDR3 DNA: TGTGCCAGCAGCTCCGGACTAGCGGGAGCAGGGACAGATACGCAGTATTTT; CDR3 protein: CASSSGLAGAGTDTQYF
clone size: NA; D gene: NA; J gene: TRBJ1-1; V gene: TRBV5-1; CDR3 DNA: TGCGCCAGCAGTCGCCCAGACAGAATGAACACTGAAGCTTTCTTT; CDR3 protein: CASSRPDRMNTEAFF
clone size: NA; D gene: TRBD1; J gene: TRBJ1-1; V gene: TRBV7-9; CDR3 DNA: TGTGCCAGCAGCCACTGGGACAGGGTACTTGCTGAAGCTTTCTTT; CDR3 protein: CASSHWDRVLAEAFF
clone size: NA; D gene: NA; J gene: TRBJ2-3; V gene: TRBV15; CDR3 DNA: TGTGCCACCAGCAGCGGAGTAGATACGCAGTATTTT; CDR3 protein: CATSSGVDTQYF
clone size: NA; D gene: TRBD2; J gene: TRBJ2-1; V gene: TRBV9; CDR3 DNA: TGTGCCAGCAGCGCCCCCAGAGCGGGAGTCCGCAATGAGCAGTTCTTC; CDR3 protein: CASSAPRAGVRNEQFF
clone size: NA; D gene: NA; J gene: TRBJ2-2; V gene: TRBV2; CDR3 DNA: TGTGCCAGCAAGGAGGACACCGGGGAGCTGTTTTTT; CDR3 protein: CASKEDTGELFF
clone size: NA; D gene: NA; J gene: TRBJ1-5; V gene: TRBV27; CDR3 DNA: TGTGCCAGCAGAACGCGCGGAGGGCAGGAAAGCAATCAGCCCCAGCATTTT; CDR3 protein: CASRTRGGQESNQPQHF
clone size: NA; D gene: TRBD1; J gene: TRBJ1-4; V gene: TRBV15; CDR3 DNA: TGTGCCATCGGAAAGGGGGCAGATAATGAAAAACTGTTTTTT; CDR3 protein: CAIGKGADNEKLFF
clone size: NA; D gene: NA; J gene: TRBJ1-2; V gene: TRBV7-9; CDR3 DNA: TGTGCCAGCAGCTTTTCGGGCGGAGGCTACACCTTC; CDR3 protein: CASSFSGGGYTF
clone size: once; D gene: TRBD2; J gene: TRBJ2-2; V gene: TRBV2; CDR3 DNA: TGTGCCAGCAGTGCTTTTGGTATGGGAGGGGCCGGGGAGCTGTTTTTT; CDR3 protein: CASSAFGMGGAGELFF
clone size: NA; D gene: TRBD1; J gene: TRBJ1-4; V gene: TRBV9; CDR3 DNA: TGTGCCAGCAGCGTAGTGGGGACAGGGGGCGAGAAACTGTTTTTT; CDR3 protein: CASSVVGTGGEKLFF
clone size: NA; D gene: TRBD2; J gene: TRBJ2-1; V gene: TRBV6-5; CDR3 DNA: TGTGCCAGCCACAAGCCCGGGGGGAACGAGCAGTTCTTC; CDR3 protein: CASHKPGGNEQFF
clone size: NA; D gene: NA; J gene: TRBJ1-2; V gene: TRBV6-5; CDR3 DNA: TGTGCCAGCAGTTCTCCCGGCGGGGCTAACTATGGCTACACCTTC; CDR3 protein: CASSSPGGANYGYTF
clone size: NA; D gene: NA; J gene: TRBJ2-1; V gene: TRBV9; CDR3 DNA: TGTGCCAGCAGCGTAGGAGGGGGGAGCTCCTACAATGAGCAGTTCTTC; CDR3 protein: CASSVGGGSSYNEQFF
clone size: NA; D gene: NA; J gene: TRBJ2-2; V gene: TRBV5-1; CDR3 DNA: TGCGCCACCTACCCTGGAGGGGGAGAGGCCGGGGAGCTGTTTTTT; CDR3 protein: CATYPGGGEAGELFF
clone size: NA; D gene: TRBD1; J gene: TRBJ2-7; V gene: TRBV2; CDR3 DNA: TGTGCCAGCAGTACAGGGGACGAGCAGTACTTC; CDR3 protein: CASSTGDEQYF
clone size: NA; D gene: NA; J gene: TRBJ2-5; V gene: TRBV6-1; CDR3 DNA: TGTGCCAGCAGTTCCCGGGACTCCGGTGTGGAGACCCAGTACTTC; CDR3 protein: CASSSRDSGVETQYF
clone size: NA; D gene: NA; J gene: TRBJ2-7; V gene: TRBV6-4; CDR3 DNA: TGTGCCAGCAGTGACTATCGGGGCGAGCAGTACTTC; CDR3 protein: CASSDYRGEQYF
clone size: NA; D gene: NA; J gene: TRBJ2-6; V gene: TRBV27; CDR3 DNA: TGTGCCAGCAGTTTTTGGCGCTCTGGGGCCAACGTCCTGACTTTC; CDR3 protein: CASSFWRSGANVLTF
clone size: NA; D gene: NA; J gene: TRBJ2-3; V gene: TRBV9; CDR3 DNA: TGTGCCAGCAGCGTTGGGTTCGCAGATACGCAGTATTTT; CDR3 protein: CASSVGFADTQYF
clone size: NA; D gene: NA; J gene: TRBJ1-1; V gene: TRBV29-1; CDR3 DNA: TGCAGCGTCACGGGGTTTTGGGGAACTGAAGCTTTCTTT; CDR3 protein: CSVTGFWGTEAFF
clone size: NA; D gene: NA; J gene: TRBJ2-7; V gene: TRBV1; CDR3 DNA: TGCACCAGCAGCACGGAAGCTAAGAGCCCCTACGAGCAGTACTTC; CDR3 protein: CTSSTEAKSPYEQYF
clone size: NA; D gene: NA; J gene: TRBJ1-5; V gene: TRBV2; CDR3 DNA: TGTGCCAGTACAGGGCAACTTGATCAGCCCCAGCATTTT; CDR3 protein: CASTGQLDQPQHF
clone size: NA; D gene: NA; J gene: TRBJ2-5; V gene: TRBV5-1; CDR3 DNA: TGCGCCAGCAGCTTGTTATACCAAGAGACCCAGTACTTC; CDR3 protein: CASSLLYQETQYF
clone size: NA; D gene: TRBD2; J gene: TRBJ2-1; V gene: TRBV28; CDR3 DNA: TGTGCCAGCAGGTCAACGGGACTAGCGGGAATTGAGCAGTTCTTC; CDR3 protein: CASRSTGLAGIEQFF
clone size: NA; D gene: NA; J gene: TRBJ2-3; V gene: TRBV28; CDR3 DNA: TGTGCCAGCAGCCCGGGTTCGTTCTCAGATACGCAGTATTTT; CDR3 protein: CASSPGSFSDTQYF
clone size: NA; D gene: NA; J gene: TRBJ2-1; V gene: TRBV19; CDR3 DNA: TGTGCCAGTAGTATAGGTAGGGGCTTATTAGGCCTAGGGGGCAATGAGCAGTTCTTC; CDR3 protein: CASSIGRGLLGLGGNEQFF
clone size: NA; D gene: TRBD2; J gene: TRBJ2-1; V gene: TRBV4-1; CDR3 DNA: TGCGCCAGCAGCCATGGACTAGCGGGACCCCACGGGCAGTTCTTC; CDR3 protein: CASSHGLAGPHGQFF
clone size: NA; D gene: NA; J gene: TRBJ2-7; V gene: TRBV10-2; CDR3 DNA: TGCGCCAGCAGCCACAGGGCATACGAGCAGTACTTC; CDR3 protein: CASSHRAYEQYF
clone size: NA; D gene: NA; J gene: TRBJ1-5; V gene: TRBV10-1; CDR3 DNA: TGCGCCAGCATCGGGTGCAGGGACTATCAGCCCCAGCATTTT; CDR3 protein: CASIGCRDYQPQHF
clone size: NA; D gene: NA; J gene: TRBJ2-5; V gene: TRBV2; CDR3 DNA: TGTGCCAGCAGTTCCCCCGCTTCTACAAGCCAAGAGACCCAGTACTTC; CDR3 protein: CASSSPASTSQETQYF
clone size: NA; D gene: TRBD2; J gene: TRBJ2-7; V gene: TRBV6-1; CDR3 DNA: TGTGCCAGCAAGGGACTAGCGGGTTACGAGCAGTACTTC; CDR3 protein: CASKGLAGYEQYF
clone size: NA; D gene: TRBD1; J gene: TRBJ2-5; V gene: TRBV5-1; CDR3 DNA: TGCGCCAGCAGCCGGTTGGGACAGGGGAGATCCCAGTACTTC; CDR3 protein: CASSRLGQGRSQYF
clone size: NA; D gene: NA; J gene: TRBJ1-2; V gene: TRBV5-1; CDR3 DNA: TGCGCCAGCAGCTTGGACGGAGGCTATGGCTACACCTTC; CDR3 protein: CASSLDGGYGYTF
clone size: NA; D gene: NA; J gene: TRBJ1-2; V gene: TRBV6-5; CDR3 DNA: TGTGCCAGCAGGTTGGGCCAATGGGGTGGCTACACCTTC; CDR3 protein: CASRLGQWGGYTF
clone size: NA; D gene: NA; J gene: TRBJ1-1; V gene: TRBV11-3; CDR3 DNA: TGTGCCAGCAGCTTAGAACCGGGGACTGAAGCTTTCTTT; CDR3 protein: CASSLEPGTEAFF
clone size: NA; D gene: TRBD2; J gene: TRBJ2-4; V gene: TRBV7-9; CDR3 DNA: TGTGCCAGCAGCTTTGGGACTAGCCCGACGGGGGCCAAAAACATTCAGTACTTC; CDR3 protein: CASSFGTSPTGAKNIQYF
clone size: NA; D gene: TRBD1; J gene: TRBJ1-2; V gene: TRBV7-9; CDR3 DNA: TGTGCCAGCAGCTTTGGACAGGGAGATAGAGGCTACACCTTC; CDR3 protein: CASSFGQGDRGYTF
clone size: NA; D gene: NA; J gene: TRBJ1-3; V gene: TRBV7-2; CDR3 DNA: TGTGCCAGCAGCCCGTACTCGGGTTCTGGAAACACCATATATTTT; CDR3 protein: CASSPYSGSGNTIYF
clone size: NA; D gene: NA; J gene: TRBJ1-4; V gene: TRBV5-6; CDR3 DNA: TGTGCCAGCAGACCCGGGACCTATAATGAAAAACTGTTTTTT; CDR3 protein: CASRPGTYNEKLFF